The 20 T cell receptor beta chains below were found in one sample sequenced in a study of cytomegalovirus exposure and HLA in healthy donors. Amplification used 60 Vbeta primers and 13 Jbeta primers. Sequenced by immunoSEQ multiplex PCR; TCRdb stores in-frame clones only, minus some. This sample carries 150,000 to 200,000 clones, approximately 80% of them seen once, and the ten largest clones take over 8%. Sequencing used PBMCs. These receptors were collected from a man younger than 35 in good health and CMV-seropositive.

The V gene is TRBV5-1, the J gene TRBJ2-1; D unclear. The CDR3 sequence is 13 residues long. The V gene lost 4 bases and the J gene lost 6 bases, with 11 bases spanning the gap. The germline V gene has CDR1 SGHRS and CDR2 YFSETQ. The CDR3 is CASSPSPGNEQFF. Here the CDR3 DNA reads TGCGCCAGCAGCCCTTCCCCCGGCAATGAGCAGTTCTTC.

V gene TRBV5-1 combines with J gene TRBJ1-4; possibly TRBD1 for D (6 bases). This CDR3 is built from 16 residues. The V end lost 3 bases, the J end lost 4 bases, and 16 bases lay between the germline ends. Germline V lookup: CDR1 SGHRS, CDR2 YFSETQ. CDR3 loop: CASSSTTDRRNEKLFF. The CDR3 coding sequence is TGCGCCAGCAGCTCAACGACAGACAGGCGTAATGAAAAACTGTTTTTT.

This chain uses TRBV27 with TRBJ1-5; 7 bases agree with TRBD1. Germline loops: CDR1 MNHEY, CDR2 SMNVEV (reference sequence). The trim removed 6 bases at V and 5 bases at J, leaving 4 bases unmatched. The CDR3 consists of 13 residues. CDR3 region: CASRETGYQPQHF. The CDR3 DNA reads TGTGCCAGCAGGGAGACAGGGTATCAGCCCCAGCATTTT.

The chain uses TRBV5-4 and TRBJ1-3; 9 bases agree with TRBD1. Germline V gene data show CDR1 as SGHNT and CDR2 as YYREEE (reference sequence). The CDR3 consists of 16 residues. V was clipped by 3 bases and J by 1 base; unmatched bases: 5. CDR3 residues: CASSSGQGYSGNTIYF. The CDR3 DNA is TGTGCCAGCAGCTCAGGACAGGGGTATTCTGGAAACACCATATATTTT.

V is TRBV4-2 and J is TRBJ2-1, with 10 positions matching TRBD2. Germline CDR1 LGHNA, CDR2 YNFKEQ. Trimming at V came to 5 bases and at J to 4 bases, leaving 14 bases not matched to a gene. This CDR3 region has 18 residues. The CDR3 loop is CASSAQGYEREGYNEQFF. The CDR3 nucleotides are TGTGCCAGCAGCGCCCAGGGGTACGAGCGGGAGGGGTACAATGAGCAGTTCTTC.

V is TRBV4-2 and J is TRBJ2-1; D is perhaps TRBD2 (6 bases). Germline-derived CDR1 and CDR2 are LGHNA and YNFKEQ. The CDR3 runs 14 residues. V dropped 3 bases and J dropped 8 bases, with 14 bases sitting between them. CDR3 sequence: CASSQGGSGDEQFF. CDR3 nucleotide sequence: TGTGCCAGCAGCCAGGGGGGATCTGGGGATGAGCAGTTCTTC.

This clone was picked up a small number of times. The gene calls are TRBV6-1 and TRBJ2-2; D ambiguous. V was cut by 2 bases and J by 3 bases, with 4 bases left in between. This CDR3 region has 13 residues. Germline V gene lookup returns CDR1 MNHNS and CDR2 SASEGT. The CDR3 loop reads CASSERDTGELFF. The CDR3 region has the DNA TGTGCCAGCAGTGAACGGGACACCGGGGAGCTGTTTTTT.

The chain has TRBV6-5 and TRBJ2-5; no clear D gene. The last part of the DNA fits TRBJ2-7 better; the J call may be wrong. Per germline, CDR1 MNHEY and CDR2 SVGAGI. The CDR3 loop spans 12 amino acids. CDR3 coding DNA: TGTGCCACCTCACCCAACCACTACGAGCAGTACTTC. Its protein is CATSPNHYEQYF.

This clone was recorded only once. In nucleotides, the CDR3 is TGTGCCAGTACCCAGACAGGGGCTGAAGCTTTCTTT. Amino acids: CASTQTGAEAFF. This sequence joins TRBV19 and TRBJ1-1, with 8 bases identical to TRBD1. V gave up 7 bases and J gave up 6 bases; unmatched junction bases: 4. The CDR3 has 12 amino acids. Germline lookup yields CDR1 LNHDA and CDR2 SQIVND (reference sequence).

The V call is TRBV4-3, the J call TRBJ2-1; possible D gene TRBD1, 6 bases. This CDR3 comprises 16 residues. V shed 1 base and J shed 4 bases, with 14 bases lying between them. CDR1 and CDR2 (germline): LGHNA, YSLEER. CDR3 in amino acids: CASSQVLGASYNEQFF. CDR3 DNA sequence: TGCGCCAGCAGCCAAGTCTTGGGGGCCTCGTACAATGAGCAGTTCTTC.

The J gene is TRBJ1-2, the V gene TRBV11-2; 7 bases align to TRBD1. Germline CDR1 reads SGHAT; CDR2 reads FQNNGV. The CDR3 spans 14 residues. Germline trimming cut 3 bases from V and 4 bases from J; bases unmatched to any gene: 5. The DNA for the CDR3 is TGTGCCAGCAGCTTCCCTGGGACAGCCTATGGCTACACCTTC. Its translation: CASSFPGTAYGYTF.

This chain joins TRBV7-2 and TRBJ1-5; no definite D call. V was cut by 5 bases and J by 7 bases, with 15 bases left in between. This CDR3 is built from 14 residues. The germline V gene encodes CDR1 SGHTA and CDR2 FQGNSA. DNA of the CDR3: TGTGCCAGCAGCCCAGTTTGGCGGGGACAGCCCCAGCATTTT. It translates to CASSPVWRGQPQHF. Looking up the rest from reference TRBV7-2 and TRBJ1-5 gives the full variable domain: GAGVSQSPSNKVTEKGKDVELRCDPISGHTALYWYRQSLGQGLEFLIYFQGNSAPDKSGLPSDRFSAERTGGSVSTLTIQRTQQEDSAVYLCASSPVWRGQPQHFGDGTRLSIL.

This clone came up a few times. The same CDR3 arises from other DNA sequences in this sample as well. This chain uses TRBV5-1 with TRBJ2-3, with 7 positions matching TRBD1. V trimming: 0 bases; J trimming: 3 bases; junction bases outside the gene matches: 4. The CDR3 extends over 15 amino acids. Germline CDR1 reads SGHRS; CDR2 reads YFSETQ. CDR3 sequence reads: CASSLVPGGTDTQYF. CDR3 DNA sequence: TGCGCCAGCAGCTTGGTTCCAGGGGGAACAGATACGCAGTATTTT.

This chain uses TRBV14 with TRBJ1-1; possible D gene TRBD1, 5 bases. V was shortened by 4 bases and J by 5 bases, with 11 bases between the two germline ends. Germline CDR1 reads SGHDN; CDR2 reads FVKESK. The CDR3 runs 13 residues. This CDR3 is CASSLSGGTEAFF. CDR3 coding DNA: TGTGCCAGCAGCCTCAGCGGGGGGACTGAAGCTTTCTTT.

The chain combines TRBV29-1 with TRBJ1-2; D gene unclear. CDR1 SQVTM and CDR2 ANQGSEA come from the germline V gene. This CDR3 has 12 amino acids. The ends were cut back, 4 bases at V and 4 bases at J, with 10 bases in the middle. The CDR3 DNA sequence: TGCAGCGTTGGAGGGCAGCCCTATGGCTACACCTTC. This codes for CSVGGQPYGYTF.

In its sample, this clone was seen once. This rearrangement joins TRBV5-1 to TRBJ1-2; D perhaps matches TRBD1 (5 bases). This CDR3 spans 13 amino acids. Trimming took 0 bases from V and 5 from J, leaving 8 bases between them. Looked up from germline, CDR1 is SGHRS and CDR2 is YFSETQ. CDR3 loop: CASSLDRIYGYTF. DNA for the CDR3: TGCGCCAGCAGCTTGGACAGGATTTATGGCTACACCTTC.

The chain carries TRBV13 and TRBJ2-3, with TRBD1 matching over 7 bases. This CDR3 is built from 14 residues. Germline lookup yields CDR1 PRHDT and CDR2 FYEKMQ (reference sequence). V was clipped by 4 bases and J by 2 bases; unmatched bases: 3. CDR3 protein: CASSYGQATDTQYF. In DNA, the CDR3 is TGTGCCAGCAGCTACGGACAGGCCACAGATACGCAGTATTTT.

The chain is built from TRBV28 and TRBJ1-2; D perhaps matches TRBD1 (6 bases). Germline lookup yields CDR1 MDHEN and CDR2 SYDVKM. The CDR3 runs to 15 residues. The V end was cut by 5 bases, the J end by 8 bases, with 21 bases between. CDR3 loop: CASSPPIRDRQGYTF. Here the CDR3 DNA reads TGTGCCAGCAGTCCCCCTATACGCGACAGGCAGGGCTACACCTTC.

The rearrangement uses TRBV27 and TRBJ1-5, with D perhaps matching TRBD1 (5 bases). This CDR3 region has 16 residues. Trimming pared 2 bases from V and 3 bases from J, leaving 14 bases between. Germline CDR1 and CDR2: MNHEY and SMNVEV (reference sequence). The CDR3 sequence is CASSLDSGGANQPQHF. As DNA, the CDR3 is TGTGCCAGCAGTTTAGATTCGGGGGGTGCCAATCAGCCCCAGCATTTT.

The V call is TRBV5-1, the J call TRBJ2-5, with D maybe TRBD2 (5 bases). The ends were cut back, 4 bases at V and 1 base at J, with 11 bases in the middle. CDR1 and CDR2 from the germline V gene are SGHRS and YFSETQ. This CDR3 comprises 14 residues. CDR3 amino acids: CASSISGIQETQYF. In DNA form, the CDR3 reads TGCGCCAGCAGCATAAGCGGCATCCAAGAGACCCAGTACTTC.